This is a list of T cell receptor beta chains from one sample in a study of blood T cell repertoires in COVID-19. Assay: immunoSEQ multiplex PCR; the TCRdb copy retains only in-frame clones and omits some. The table has about 180,000 clones, 85% seen once. Input material: peripheral blood. The receptors derive from a person in their 70s with COVID-19, enrolled during active disease. The CDR3 runs from the conserved cysteine through the conserved F or W. The D gene is left open where the match is weak. Clone size is shown for a subset of rows, as once, few, many or a class of expanded clone.

TRBJ2-5,.,.,TRBV7-6,CASSLSGTIQETQYF,TGTGCCAGCAGCTTAAGCGGGACAATCCAAGAGACCCAGTACTTC
TRBJ1-1,.,.,TRBV29-1,CSGVHGMNTEAFF,TGCAGCGGCGTACACGGGATGAACACTGAAGCTTTCTTT
TRBJ2-1,TRBD2,few,TRBV10-2,CASSEGDSGIEQFF,TGCGCCAGCAGTGAAGGTGATAGCGGGATTGAGCAGTTCTTC
TRBJ1-1,.,once,TRBV7-9,CASSLTQGSEAFF,TGTGCCAGCAGCTTAACGCAGGGGTCTGAAGCTTTCTTT
TRBJ2-1,.,.,TRBV7-7,CASSLDRVSYNEQFF,TGTGCCAGCAGCTTAGACAGGGTCAGCTACAATGAGCAGTTCTTC
TRBJ2-1,.,.,TRBV18,CASSPTGTNEQFF,TGTGCCAGCTCACCGACAGGAACCAATGAGCAGTTCTTC
TRBJ2-3,TRBD2,.,TRBV6-5,CASTHLAGGADTQYF,TGTGCCAGCACCCACCTAGCGGGAGGGGCAGATACGCAGTATTTT
TRBJ1-5,TRBD1,once,TRBV10-1,CASSVFIEGQANSNQPQHF,TGCGCCAGCAGTGTGTTTATCGAGGGACAGGCGAATAGCAATCAGCCCCAGCATTTT
TRBJ2-7,.,.,TRBV27,CASSPDRYYEQYF,TGTGCCAGCAGTCCAGACAGGTACTACGAGCAGTACTTC
TRBJ2-7,TRBD1,.,TRBV5-1,CASSGGQGTYEQYF,TGCGCCAGCAGCGGAGGACAGGGGACCTACGAGCAGTACTTC
TRBJ2-2,.,.,TRBV6-2/TRBV6-3,CASSYSVGGPNTGELFF,TGTGCCAGCAGTTACTCAGTGGGAGGCCCGAACACCGGGGAGCTGTTTTTT
TRBJ1-2,TRBD1,.,TRBV28,CASRQGMDGYTF,TGTGCCAGCAGACAGGGGATGGATGGCTACACCTTC
TRBJ2-4,.,.,TRBV6-1,CASSEIGGLAKNIQYF,TGTGCCAGCAGTGAAATTGGCGGACTAGCCAAAAACATTCAGTACTTC
TRBJ2-2,TRBD1,.,TRBV28,CASSTGALYTGELFF,TGTGCCAGCAGTACAGGGGCTCTGTACACCGGGGAGCTGTTTTTT
TRBJ1-5,TRBD1,.,TRBV19,CASRYGTEYSNQPQHF,TGTGCCAGTAGGTACGGGACAGAGTATAGCAATCAGCCCCAGCATTTT
TRBJ1-2,TRBD1,.,TRBV5-4,CASSRDSNYGYTF,TGTGCCAGCAGCCGGGACAGTAACTATGGCTACACCTTC
TRBJ1-1,.,few,TRBV5-8,CASSERTLTFF,TGTGCCAGCAGCGAACGGACTTTGACTTTCTTT
TRBJ2-7,TRBD2,.,TRBV27,CASRLAGGLYEQYF,TGTGCCAGCAGGTTAGCGGGAGGGTTATACGAGCAGTACTTC
TRBJ1-2,.,.,TRBV7-9,CASSQDRRRYTF,TGTGCCAGCAGCCAAGACAGGAGGCGCTACACCTTC
TRBJ1-2,.,.,TRBV3-1/TRBV3-2,CASSQEQSYGYTF,TGTGCCAGCAGCCAAGAACAAAGCTATGGCTACACCTTC
TRBJ2-2,.,.,TRBV21-1,CASTRPGELFF,TGTGCCAGCACGAGGCCCGGGGAGCTGTTTTTT
TRBJ1-1,.,few,TRBV18,CASSFMNTEAFF,TGTGCCAGCTCGTTTATGAACACTGAAGCTTTCTTT
TRBJ2-1,TRBD2,.,TRBV4-2,CASSQGGLAGYNEQFF,TGTGCCAGCAGCCAAGGGGGACTAGCGGGGTACAATGAGCAGTTCTTC
TRBJ2-1,.,.,TRBV9,CASSVSPSANNEQFF,TGTGCCAGCAGCGTGAGTCCTAGCGCAAACAATGAGCAGTTCTTC
TRBJ1-1,.,.,TRBV19,CASLVWPGDTEAFF,TGTGCCAGCCTTGTATGGCCGGGGGACACTGAAGCTTTCTTT
TRBJ1-5,.,.,TRBV28,CASRIMGGSNQPQHF,TGTGCCAGCAGGATAATGGGGGGAAGCAATCAGCCCCAGCATTTT
TRBJ2-5,.,few,TRBV7-2,CASSRGSGETQYF,TGTGCCAGCAGCAGGGGCTCTGGTGAGACCCAGTACTTC
TRBJ2-7,TRBD1,.,TRBV29-1,CSVTGTGGGEQYF,TGCAGCGTCACCGGGACAGGGGGTGGTGAGCAGTACTTC
TRBJ2-5,.,once,TRBV9,CASSVGVGAGETQYF,TGTGCCAGCAGCGTAGGTGTGGGGGCAGGGGAGACCCAGTACTTC
TRBJ2-7,.,once,TRBV5-1,CASSLAGQLYEQYF,TGCGCCAGCAGCCTGGCGGGACAGTTATACGAGCAGTACTTC
TRBJ1-4,.,.,TRBV4-1,CASSRSLIATNEKLFF,TGCGCCAGCAGCCGCAGTCTTATTGCAACTAATGAAAAACTGTTTTTT
TRBJ2-3,TRBD2,.,TRBV28,CASSPPTSPPDTQYF,TGTGCCAGCAGTCCTCCGACTAGCCCACCGGATACGCAGTATTTT
TRBJ1-6,.,.,TRBV27,CASSLSTGNSPLHF,TGTGCCAGCAGTTTATCCACCGGGAATTCACCCCTCCACTTT
TRBJ1-2,TRBD1,few,TRBV9,CASSVAGQANYGYTF,TGTGCCAGCAGCGTAGCCGGACAGGCCAACTATGGCTACACCTTC
TRBJ2-7,TRBD2,few,TRBV3-1/TRBV3-2,CASSLPFRCRREGRGEQYF,TGTGCCAGCAGCCTACCTTTTCGATGTCGGCGGGAGGGCCGGGGCGAGCAGTACTTC
TRBJ2-7,.,.,TRBV29-1,CSARTAYEQYF,TGCAGCGCTCGGACAGCCTACGAGCAGTACTTC
TRBJ1-4,TRBD1,.,TRBV4-3,CASSQSPKQGAEKLFF,TGCGCCAGCAGCCAATCCCCGAAACAGGGGGCGGAAAAACTGTTTTTT
TRBJ2-3,TRBD2,.,TRBV9,CASSPEVAGPDTQYF,TGTGCCAGCAGCCCCGAGGTAGCGGGGCCAGATACGCAGTATTTT
TRBJ1-1,.,.,TRBV7-9,CASSRRDNPGAFF,TGTGCCAGCAGCCGTCGGGACAATCCCGGGGCTTTCTTT
TRBJ2-7,.,.,TRBV5-1,CASSLTGTAEQYF,TGCGCCAGCAGCTTGACAGGGACCGCCGAGCAGTACTTC
TRBJ1-5,.,.,TRBV12-3/TRBV12-4,CASMANSNQPQHF,TGTGCCAGCATGGCAAATAGCAATCAGCCCCAGCATTTT
TRBJ1-2,.,.,TRBV6-5,CASSYSGDGSGYTF,TGTGCCAGCAGTTACTCGGGGGACGGGAGTGGCTACACCTTC
TRBJ2-3,TRBD2,.,TRBV9,CASSVHASGGAHWDTQYF,TGTGCCAGCAGCGTACATGCTAGCGGGGGGGCCCATTGGGATACGCAGTATTTT
TRBJ1-2,TRBD1,.,TRBV24-1,CATNRGDDYGYTF,TGTGCCACCAACAGGGGGGATGACTATGGCTACACCTTC
TRBJ2-5,TRBD2,.,TRBV9,CASSAGLAGDLQETQYF,TGTGCCAGCAGCGCGGGACTAGCGGGGGACCTACAAGAGACCCAGTACTTC
TRBJ1-5,TRBD1,.,TRBV6-5,CASTLTGLSNQPQHF,TGTGCCAGCACCCTGACAGGGTTGAGCAATCAGCCCCAGCATTTT
TRBJ1-4,.,few,TRBV5-1,CASSTGINEKLFF,TGCGCCAGCAGCACAGGAATAAATGAAAAACTGTTTTTT
TRBJ2-1,.,.,TRBV6-6,CASSAGGGRGLSLSYNEQFF,TGTGCCAGCAGCGCCGGTGGAGGCAGGGGCCTTTCCCTCTCCTACAATGAGCAGTTCTTC
TRBJ1-1,.,once,TRBV5-8,CASSSGRMGSTEAFF,TGTGCCAGCAGCTCGGGAAGGATGGGGAGCACTGAAGCTTTCTTT
TRBJ2-7,.,.,TRBV28,CASSLYRFLYEQYF,TGTGCCAGCAGTTTATACCGGTTTTTGTACGAGCAGTACTTC
TRBJ1-3,.,once,TRBV28,CASSTPGWPSSGNTIYF,TGTGCCAGCAGTACCCCAGGGTGGCCCAGCTCTGGAAACACCATATATTTT
TRBJ2-1,TRBD2,.,TRBV13,CASSLWVAGHNEQFF,TGTGCCAGCAGCTTATGGGTAGCGGGACACAATGAGCAGTTCTTC
TRBJ1-6,TRBD1,.,TRBV18,CASSEGQGISPLHF,TGTGCCAGCTCAGAAGGACAGGGGATTTCACCCCTCCACTTT
TRBJ2-1,.,.,TRBV7-2,CASSFLPVLGNEQFF,TGTGCCAGCAGCTTTCTACCGGTCCTTGGCAATGAGCAGTTCTTC
TRBJ1-5,TRBD1,once,TRBV6-2/TRBV6-3,CASSYDRANQPQHF,TGTGCCAGCAGTTATGACAGGGCCAATCAGCCCCAGCATTTT
TRBJ2-1,.,.,TRBV4-3,CASSPGLGNEQFF,TGCGCCAGCAGCCCCGGACTTGGCAATGAGCAGTTCTTC